Below are 19 T cell receptor beta chains sequenced from a single sample in a study of OX40 agonist ivuxolimab in advanced cancers. Assay: immunoSEQ multiplex PCR; the TCRdb copy retains only in-frame clones and omits some. Of tens of thousands of clones listed, around 84% are singletons. The sample consisted of CD4+ or CD8+ T cells sorted from blood, taken in a trial of the OX40 agonist ivuxolimab. The receptors come from an adult with an advanced solid tumor such as melanoma, head and neck, liver or kidney cancer.

The chain couples TRBV11-3 to TRBJ2-3; no clear D gene. From germline, CDR1 is SGHNT and CDR2 YENEEA. This CDR3 has 15 residues. V was clipped by 11 bases and J by 3 bases, with 21 bases between them. CDR3 loop: CAAGLKVMRTDTQYF. CDR3 bases: TGTGCCGCCGGTCTTAAGGTCATGAGGACAGATACGCAGTATTTT.

This chain joins TRBV7-3 and TRBJ2-1, with TRBD2 as a possible D gene (5 bases). V dropped 1 base and J dropped 7 bases, with 14 bases sitting between them. This CDR3 is built from 15 residues. The V gene's germline CDR1 is SGHTA and CDR2 FQGTGA. CDR3 nucleotide sequence: TGTGCCAGCAGCTTAAGAGCAGTACTAGTGAATGAGCAGTTCTTC. Translated, it gives CASSLRAVLVNEQFF.

The chain combines TRBV4-3 with TRBJ1-1; D unclear. The CDR3 is 15 residues long. Germline V gene data show CDR1 as LGHNA and CDR2 as YSLEER. Trimming stripped 1 base from V and 1 base from J, with 10 bases between. The CDR3 here is CASSQVPDSNTEAFF. CDR3 in DNA: TGCGCCAGCAGCCAAGTACCGGATTCGAACACTGAAGCTTTCTTT.

This chain links TRBV28 with TRBJ2-1; 8 bases fit TRBD1. This CDR3 region has 14 residues. Per the germline V gene, CDR1 is MDHEN and CDR2 is SYDVKM. J was trimmed by 7 bases and V by 8 bases; bases with no gene match: 10. CDR3 in DNA: TGTGCCAGCTTTAAAGACAGGGGTAGTAATGAGCAGTTCTTC. Amino acid sequence: CASFKDRGSNEQFF. Drawing the rest from reference TRBV28 and TRBJ2-1, the complete variable domain is DVKVTQSSRYLVKRTGEKVFLECVQDMDHENMFWYRQDPGLGLRLIYFSYDVKMKEKGDIPEGYSVSREKKERFSLILESASTNQTSMYLCASFKDRGSNEQFFGPGTRLTVL.

The genes are TRBV18 and TRBJ1-1; TRBD1 might be the D (5 bases). Trimming removed 2 bases from V and 7 bases from J, with 20 bases in between. There are 16 residues in the CDR3. CDR1 and CDR2 (germline): KGHSH, LQKENI. The CDR3 bases are TGTGCCAGCTCACCAATGGCGGCAGGGAGGGATGGTGAAGCTTTCTTT. This codes for CASSPMAAGRDGEAFF.

This clone was seen more than once but under ten times. The chain carries TRBV7-8 and TRBJ1-1; 8 nucleotides match TRBD1. The CDR3 runs 13 residues. Germline assignment: CDR1 SGHVS and CDR2 FQNEAQ. Germline trimming cut 4 bases from V and 5 bases from J; bases unmatched to any gene: 3. The chain's CDR3 is CASSSWTGTEAFF. The CDR3 DNA follows: TGTGCCAGCAGCTCATGGACAGGGACTGAAGCTTTCTTT.

This clone occurred a few times. The chain recombines TRBV14 with TRBJ1-2; D ambiguous. Germline-derived CDR1 and CDR2 are SGHDN and FVKESK. The CDR3 contains 12 residues. The CDR3 DNA is TGTGGAAGCAGCCAAAATAACTATGGCTACACCTTC. Its translation: CGSSQNNYGYTF.

The J gene is TRBJ1-1, the V gene TRBV28; the D gene is possibly TRBD1 (5 bases). Germline V lookup: CDR1 MDHEN, CDR2 SYDVKM. This CDR3 region has 14 residues. Trimming left V 3 bases short and J 5 bases short, with 13 bases between. The CDR3: CASSFRAAATEAFF. CDR3 DNA sequence: TGTGCCAGCAGTTTCAGGGCGGCGGCGACTGAAGCTTTCTTT. Full variable domain (rest looked up from reference TRBV28 and TRBJ1-1): DVKVTQSSRYLVKRTGEKVFLECVQDMDHENMFWYRQDPGLGLRLIYFSYDVKMKEKGDIPEGYSVSREKKERFSLILESASTNQTSMYLCASSFRAAATEAFFGQGTRLTVV.

On this clone itself: Other nucleotide sequences from this sample produce the same CDR3. This chain connects TRBV6-6 to TRBJ2-7; tentatively, D is TRBD1 or TRBD2 (7 bases each). The CDR3 is made up of 14 amino acids. V dropped 8 bases and J dropped 0 bases, with 14 bases sitting between them. The germline V gene has CDR1 MNHNY and CDR2 SVGAGI (reference sequence). The CDR3 spells CASLRGGSSYEQYF. In DNA form, the CDR3 reads TGTGCCAGCCTCAGGGGGGGCTCCTCCTACGAGCAGTACTTC.

The rearrangement joins TRBV28 to TRBJ2-2; D not resolved. CDR1 and CDR2 (germline): MDHEN, SYDVKM. The CDR3 has 17 amino acids. V lost 3 bases and J lost 5, with 19 bases in between. The CDR3 reads CASSFSSTITWTGELFF. CDR3 sequence (DNA): TGTGCCAGCAGTTTCAGTAGCACAATAACGTGGACCGGGGAGCTGTTTTTT.

The rearrangement uses TRBV6-6 and TRBJ1-1; 7 positions match TRBD1. The CDR3 runs 13 residues. The J segment lost 7 bases and the V segment lost 5 bases, leaving 7 bases of the junction unmatched. Per germline, CDR1 MNHNY and CDR2 SVGAGI (reference sequence). The CDR3 DNA sequence: TGTGCCAGCAGTCTCGACAGGGACAATGAAGCTTTCTTT. Amino acids: CASSLDRDNEAFF.

V is TRBV2 and J is TRBJ1-5; TRBD1 is a possible D gene (5 bases). The CDR3 length is 13 residues. CDR1 and CDR2 (germline): SNHLY, FYNNEI. V was pared by 7 bases and J by 5 bases, with 12 bases between. CDR3 sequence: CASTPGWDQPQHF. DNA of the CDR3: TGTGCCAGCACCCCAGGGTGGGATCAGCCCCAGCATTTT.

This clone was counted once. This chain joins TRBV5-5 and TRBJ1-2; D is unresolved. The CDR3 totals 15 residues. Trimming removed 0 bases at V and 4 bases at J, with 13 bases between. In germline, CDR1 is SGHKS, CDR2 YYEKEE (reference sequence). DNA of the CDR3: TGTGCCAGCAGCTTGGGTGGGAAGGCTATCTATGGCTACACCTTC. Translated, it gives CASSLGGKAIYGYTF.

This chain joins TRBV19 and TRBJ1-3; D remains unclear. V was shortened by 5 bases and J by 0 bases, with 11 bases between the two germline ends. The CDR3 runs 15 residues. Germline CDR1 LNHDA, CDR2 SQIVND (reference sequence). The CDR3 sequence is CASSGRVTSGNTIYF. CDR3 in DNA: TGTGCCAGTAGTGGACGGGTAACCTCTGGAAACACCATATATTTT.

The chain uses TRBV10-3 and TRBJ2-3; D might be TRBD2 (5 bases). This CDR3 is built from 17 residues. The V and J ends lost 8 bases and 5 bases respectively, with 26 bases between them. From germline, CDR1 is ENHRY and CDR2 SYGVKD. In nucleotides, the CDR3 is TGTGCCATCGAAGATCACCGGGCCCTCGAGGGTCGAGATACGCAGTATTTT. Protein product: CAIEDHRALEGRDTQYF.

The chain recombines TRBV6-1 with TRBJ2-7; TRBD1 matches 10 bases. CDR1 is MNHNS and CDR2 is SASEGT in the germline V gene. Trimming cost V 7 bases and J 5 bases; bases outside gene matches: 8. The CDR3 covers 14 residues. DNA for the CDR3: TGTGCCAGCAAGCAGGACAGGGGGTGGAACGAGCAGTACTTC. It translates to CASKQDRGWNEQYF.

The sample holds one count of this clone. The rearrangement joins TRBV6-6 to TRBJ1-2; a possible D gene is TRBD1 (5 bases). Trimming removed 7 bases from V and 3 bases from J, with 12 bases in between. The germline V gene has CDR1 MNHNY and CDR2 SVGAGI (reference sequence). The CDR3 loop spans 13 amino acids. Here the CDR3 reads CASTPQGDYGYTF. The CDR3 region has the DNA TGTGCCAGCACCCCCCAGGGTGACTATGGCTACACCTTC.

CDR3 region: CASSSSGRSRVVNEQFF. The CDR3 coding sequence is TGTGCCAGCAGCTCCAGCGGGAGGTCACGCGTCGTCAATGAGCAGTTCTTC. This chain joins TRBV7-9 and TRBJ2-1; the match to TRBD2 covers 9 bases. The trim removed 4 bases at V and 6 bases at J, leaving 13 bases unmatched. CDR3 length equals 17 residues. Germline values: CDR1 SEHNR, CDR2 FQNEAQ (reference sequence). The full variable domain, in which reference TRBV7-9 and TRBJ2-1 provide the parts outside the CDR3, is DTGVSQNPRHKITKRGQNVTFRCDPISEHNRLYWYRQTLGQGPEFLTYFQNEAQLEKSRLLSDRFSAERPKGSFSTLEIQRTEQGDSAMYLCASSSSGRSRVVNEQFFGPGTRLTVL.

In this sample, this clone turned up a few times. The chain is built from TRBV10-2 and TRBJ2-1; D could derive from TRBD1 or TRBD2 (5 bases each). The germline V gene encodes CDR1 WSHSY and CDR2 SAAADI. The CDR3 has 12 amino acids. V was shortened by 4 bases and J by 6 bases, with 7 bases between the two germline ends. The CDR3: CASSVRGNEQFF. CDR3 nucleotides: TGCGCCAGCAGTGTGAGGGGCAATGAGCAGTTCTTC.